The 22 T cell receptor beta chains in this list originate from one sample, sequenced in a study of spatial heterogeneity in lung cancer (dated by TCRdb to the late 2010s). Receptor amplification or capture employed 5' RACE. Sequencing took place on a NextSeq 500. Using fastp at Q25 and MiXCR, TCRdb reprocessed the public reads and kept productive beta chains. For every CDR3 protein sequence, its rows merge into one entry that carries the most common genes and DNA. This sample gives more than 95,000 distinct CDR3 sequences in total; 12% of them show up just once. The ten largest clones take up roughly 15% of the sample. What the time point label conveys for this sample: blood at routine non-recurrence follow-up after resection. Whole RNA extracted from tumor and nontumor lung tissue, or from cryopreserved PBMC samples, was used for TCR sequencing without cell sorting. Sequencing used PBMCs, obtained at follow-up. These receptors were taken from a male donor with early-stage non-small cell lung cancer.

In its sample, this clonotype was seen many times. This sequence joins TRBV6-5 and TRBJ2-2, with 8 bases that match TRBD2. V lost 7 bases and J lost 2; bases outside the gene matches: 9. CDR1 is MNHEY and CDR2 is SVGAGI in the germline V gene. This CDR3 region has 16 residues. The CDR3 region is CASKGSGEPNTGELFF. CDR3 DNA: TGTGCCAGCAAAGGTAGCGGGGAGCCCAACACCGGGGAGCTGTTTTTT.

The rearrangement joins TRBV6-5 to TRBJ2-2; a possible D gene is TRBD1 (6 bases). V gave up 2 bases and J gave up 5 bases, with 12 bases separating them. Germline loops: CDR1 MNHEY, CDR2 SVGAGI. The CDR3 is 15 residues long. For the CDR3, the DNA is TGTGCCAGCAGTTACATCCCACAGGGAACCGGGGAGCTGTTTTTT. It yields the protein CASSYIPQGTGELFF.

This clonotype has a handful of counts. This sequence joins TRBV5-6 and TRBJ1-1, with TRBD1 matching over 8 bases. This CDR3 spans 12 amino acids. Germline V gene data show CDR1 as SGHDT and CDR2 as YYEEEE. With V trimmed by 4 bases and J by 11 bases, 7 bases remained unmatched. The CDR3 DNA reads as TGTGCCAGCAGCCTGGAGGACAGGGTCGCTTTCTTT. This sequence encodes CASSLEDRVAFF.

The table lists this clonotype with a few counts. A read error may produce the germline difference seen at one junction end. CDR3 protein: CAGRTGMNTEAFF. The CDR3 DNA follows: TGTGCCGGCAGAACGGGCATGAACACTGAAGCTTTCTTT. V is TRBV6-5 and J is TRBJ1-1, with D unresolved. This CDR3 is built from 13 residues. The V gene's germline CDR1 is MNHEY and CDR2 SVGAGI.

This clonotype was found many times. The chain recombines TRBV19 with TRBJ2-2; D ambiguous. Germline V gene data show CDR1 as LNHDA and CDR2 as SQIVND (reference sequence). The CDR3 is 14 residues long. Trimming pared 8 bases from V and 1 base from J, leaving 11 bases between. The CDR3 spells CASRSRRNTGELFF. CDR3 DNA sequence: TGTGCCAGTCGGTCAAGACGGAACACCGGGGAGCTGTTTTTT. The full variable domain, in which reference TRBV19 and TRBJ2-2 provide the parts outside the CDR3, is DGGITQSPKYLFRKEGQNVTLSCEQNLNHDAMYWYRQDPGQGLRLIYYSQIVNDFQKGDIAEGYSVSREKKESFPLTVTSAQKNPTAFYLCASRSRRNTGELFFGEGSRLTVL.

This clonotype was seen more than once but under ten times. This chain joins TRBV4-3 and TRBJ2-4; 7 bases fit TRBD2. Trimming cost V 0 bases and J 7 bases; bases outside gene matches: 6. There are 15 residues in the CDR3. The germline gives CDR1 LGHNA, CDR2 YSLEER. Here the CDR3 reads CASSQESTSLNIQYF. CDR3 nucleotides: TGCGCCAGCAGCCAAGAATCGACTAGCCTGAACATTCAGTACTTC.

J is TRBJ2-1 and V is TRBV9; D is uncertain. The CDR3 has 15 amino acids. Germline CDR1 SGDLS, CDR2 YYNGEE. V was trimmed by 0 bases and J by 3 bases, leaving 10 bases between them. The CDR3 loop reads CASSVEYGFYNEQFF. The CDR3 coding sequence is TGTGCCAGCAGCGTAGAGTACGGGTTCTACAATGAGCAGTTCTTC.

This clonotype has a handful of counts. The chain uses TRBV11-2 and TRBJ1-4; D perhaps matches TRBD1 (6 bases). Trimming removed 1 base at V and 0 bases at J, with 18 bases between. The CDR3 spans 19 residues. Germline lookup yields CDR1 SGHAT and CDR2 FQNNGV. Written as DNA, the CDR3 is TGTGCCAGCAGCTTAGTGGGGCTCCGTAGGGGGTCAACTAATGAAAAACTGTTTTTT. Translation gives CASSLVGLRRGSTNEKLFF.

This clonotype has a count of ten or more. V usage is TRBV7-8 and J usage is TRBJ2-5, with D unclear. The V end lost 3 bases, the J end lost 5 bases, and 4 bases lay between the germline ends. Per the germline V gene, CDR1 is SGHVS and CDR2 is FQNEAQ. This CDR3 spans 11 amino acids. DNA for the CDR3: TGTGCCAGCAGCTTTCTTGAGACCCAGTACTTC. It yields the protein CASSFLETQYF. Combining the CDR3 with reference TRBV7-8 and TRBJ2-5 gives the whole variable domain GAGVSQSPRYKVAKRGQDVALRCDPISGHVSLFWYQQALGQGPEFLTYFQNEAQLDKSGLPSDRFFAERPEGSVSTLKIQRTQQEDSAVYLCASSFLETQYFGPGTRLLVL.

This clonotype was picked up many times. The CDR3 here is CASSSRTGVNTGELFF. For the CDR3, the DNA is TGCGCCAGCAGCTCTCGGACAGGTGTTAACACCGGGGAGCTGTTTTTT. The chain is built from TRBV5-1 and TRBJ2-2; 7 bases agree with TRBD1. Germline V gene data show CDR1 as SGHRS and CDR2 as YFSETQ. Trimming cost V 3 bases and J 2 bases; bases outside gene matches: 7. The CDR3 spans 16 residues.

This clonotype was detected many times. The chain carries TRBV20-1 and TRBJ2-7; either TRBD1 or TRBD2 may supply D (5 bases each). The CDR3 sequence is 15 residues long. The germline V and J ends were trimmed by 1 base and 5 bases, with 18 bases remaining between them. Germline CDR1 reads DFQATT; CDR2 reads SNEGSKA (reference sequence). CDR3 bases: TGCAGTGCTAGAGTCCCCACCAGGGAGAGGAACGAGCAGTACTTC. Translating gives CSARVPTRERNEQYF.

There are many counts of this clonotype. CDR3 region: CASSLNRGLNTEAFF. CDR3 bases: TGTGCCAGCTCGCTCAACAGGGGACTGAACACTGAAGCTTTCTTT. The rearrangement joins TRBV18 to TRBJ1-1; 7 nucleotides agree with TRBD1. Germline V gene data show CDR1 as KGHSH and CDR2 as LQKENI. CDR3 size: 15 residues. V shed 6 bases and J 0 bases; nucleotides not matched to a gene: 7.

The chain recombines TRBV2 with TRBJ1-1, with TRBD1 matching 7 bases. The germline V gene encodes CDR1 SNHLY and CDR2 FYNNEI. The ends lost 11 bases at V and 0 bases at J; junction bases unmatched: 12. The CDR3 covers 15 residues. The CDR3 loop reads CAGHRGQSLNTEAFF. CDR3 bases: TGTGCCGGCCACAGGGGACAATCATTGAACACTGAAGCTTTCTTT.

This clonotype showed up just a few times. The chain has TRBV20-1 and TRBJ2-7, with 11 bases matching TRBD1. CDR1 and CDR2 (germline): DFQATT, SNEGSKA (reference sequence). The junction had 5 bases not matched to a gene; V was cut back by 3 bases and J by 4 bases. The CDR3 contains 14 residues. The chain's CDR3 is CSASAGTGGYEQYF. The CDR3 nucleotides are TGCAGTGCTAGCGCCGGGACAGGGGGTTACGAGCAGTACTTC.

This clonotype was seen at least ten times. CDR3 in DNA: TGTGCCACCAGTCGATTGGGAGGGATCACCGGGGAGCTGTTTTTT. As protein: CATSRLGGITGELFF. The chain joins TRBV24-1 to TRBJ2-2, with 7 bases aligning to TRBD2. V lost 6 bases and J lost 4; bases outside the gene matches: 7. This CDR3 contains 15 residues. CDR1 is KGHDR and CDR2 is SFDVKD in the germline V gene.

The chain joins TRBV5-5 to TRBJ1-3; D not certain. Germline V gives CDR1 SGHKS, CDR2 YYEKEE (reference sequence). The V and J ends lost 0 bases and 0 bases respectively, with 10 bases between them. The CDR3 runs to 16 residues. For the CDR3, the DNA is TGTGCCAGCAGCTTGGAAGCGGGGAGCTCTGGAAACACCATATATTTT. This sequence encodes CASSLEAGSSGNTIYF.

This clonotype was recorded many times. V gene TRBV28 combines with J gene TRBJ2-5; D not resolved. Per the germline V gene, CDR1 is MDHEN and CDR2 is SYDVKM. V shed 2 bases and J shed 0 bases, with 4 bases lying between them. CDR3 length: 13 residues. CDR3 sequence (DNA): TGTGCCAGCAGTTTAGTCTACCAAGAGACCCAGTACTTC. It encodes CASSLVYQETQYF.

The rearrangement links TRBV7-9 to TRBJ2-5; TRBD1 matches 10 bases. This CDR3 has 16 residues. The ends lost 3 bases at V and 2 bases at J; junction bases unmatched: 6. The germline gives CDR1 SEHNR, CDR2 FQNEAQ (reference sequence). This chain's CDR3 is CASSLTGGLGQETQYF. In DNA, the CDR3 is TGTGCCAGCAGCTTGACAGGGGGCTTAGGACAAGAGACCCAGTACTTC.

About this clonotype: The junction departs from germline at one end; a sequencing error may be responsible. The V gene is TRBV7-7, the J gene TRBJ2-5; D unclear. CDR1 and CDR2 (germline): SSHAT, FNYEAQ (reference sequence). CDR3 length equals 15 residues. CDR3 amino acids: CASSLALTRSETQYF. Written as DNA, the CDR3 is TGTGCTAGCAGCTTAGCCCTTACTCGGTCAGAGACCCAGTACTTC.

This sequence joins TRBV4-2 and TRBJ2-3, with D tentatively TRBD2 (6 bases). The V end was cut by 5 bases, the J end by 5 bases, with 17 bases between. CDR1 LGHNA and CDR2 YNFKEQ come from the germline V gene. This CDR3 is built from 15 residues. The CDR3 DNA reads as TGTGCCAGCAGCGCGGGACTCCTAAAGGGAGATACGCAGTATTTT. It is translated as CASSAGLLKGDTQYF.

As regards this clonotype: This may be a read error: a much more frequent sequence differs by one nucleotide. A read error is likely, as this CDR3 ends without the conserved phenylalanine or tryptophan. This sequence joins TRBV10-3 and TRBJ2-3; 7 bases agree with TRBD1. Germline trimming cut 5 bases from V and 0 bases from J; bases unmatched to any gene: 11. CDR3 length: 17 residues. Germline V gene lookup returns CDR1 ENHRY and CDR2 SYGVKD. CDR3: CAISTPGTEISTDTQYL. CDR3 nucleotides: TGTGCCATCAGTACGCCCGGGACAGAGATTAGCACAGATACGCAGTATCTT.

The chain joins TRBV4-3 to TRBJ2-7, with a tentative D call TRBD2 (5 bases). The CDR3 length is 14 residues. Germline CDR1 and CDR2: LGHNA and YSLEER. V lost 0 bases to trimming and J lost 3 bases, with 9 bases between them. The CDR3 bases are TGCGCCAGCAGCCAAGATAGGGAGTTCTACGAGCAGTACTTC. It is translated as CASSQDREFYEQYF.